This T cell receptor (beta chain) is from a study of blood T cell repertoires in COVID-19. Looking at the study overall: Samples came from the United States, Italy and Spain, spanning acute and convalescent COVID-19. PBMCs, B-cell-depleted T cells, or T cells were the source of the cDNA or gDNA that made up the material.

CDR3 length: 15 residues. Trimming left V 6 bases short and J 2 bases short, with 17 bases between. CDR1 is MDHEN, CDR2 SYDVKM, per germline. Under the authors' procedure: Amplification of reference gene primers provided the estimated nucleated cell counts. Here immunoSEQ multiplex PCR was the method, and the copy in TCRdb shows in-frame clones only, minus some. V and J calls and clone size are copied from that table; D and trimming were computed from the DNA. The sample includes around 100,000 clones, 80% to 90% of them seen just once. The chain carries TRBV28 and TRBJ2-7; D may be TRBD1 (5 bases). Sequencing was performed on peripheral blood. This TCR was sampled from a woman aged 25 to 39 with acute or convalescent COVID-19. The CDR3 region has the DNA TGTGCCAGCAGCCAAATAGGGGAAAGGGCCTACGAGCAGTACTTC. Translating it yields CASSQIGERAYEQYF.